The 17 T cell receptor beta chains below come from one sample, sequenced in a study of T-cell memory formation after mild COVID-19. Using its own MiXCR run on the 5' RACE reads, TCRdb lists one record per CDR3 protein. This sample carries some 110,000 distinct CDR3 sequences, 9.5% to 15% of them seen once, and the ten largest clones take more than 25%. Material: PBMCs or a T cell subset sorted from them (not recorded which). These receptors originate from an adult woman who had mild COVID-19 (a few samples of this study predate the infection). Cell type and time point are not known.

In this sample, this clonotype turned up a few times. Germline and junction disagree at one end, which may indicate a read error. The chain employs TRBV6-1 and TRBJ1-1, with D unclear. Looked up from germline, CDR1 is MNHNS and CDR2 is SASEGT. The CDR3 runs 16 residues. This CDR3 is CDSSEVHGDMNTEAFF. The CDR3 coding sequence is TGTGACAGCAGTGAGGTCCATGGGGATATGAACACTGAAGCTTTCTTT.

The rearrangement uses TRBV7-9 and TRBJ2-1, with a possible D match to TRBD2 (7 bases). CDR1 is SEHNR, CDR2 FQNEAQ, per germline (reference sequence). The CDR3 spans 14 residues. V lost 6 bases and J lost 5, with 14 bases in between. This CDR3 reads CASRGGAEDNEQFF. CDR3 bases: TGTGCCAGCAGAGGGGGGGCAGAGGACAATGAGCAGTTCTTC.

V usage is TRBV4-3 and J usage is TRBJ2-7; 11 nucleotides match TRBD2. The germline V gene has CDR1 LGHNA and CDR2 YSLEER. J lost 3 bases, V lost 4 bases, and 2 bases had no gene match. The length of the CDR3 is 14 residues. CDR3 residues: CASSRGLAVYEQYF. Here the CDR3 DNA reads TGCGCCAGCAGCCGGGGACTAGCGGTCTACGAGCAGTACTTC.

The chain's CDR3 is CASSLSPTGEQYF. Here the CDR3 DNA reads TGTGCCAGCAGCTTATCGCCTACGGGTGAGCAGTACTTC. This rearrangement joins TRBV7-8 to TRBJ2-7; the D is unclear. The ends were cut back, 2 bases at V and 7 bases at J, with 12 bases in the middle. There are 13 residues in the CDR3. Germline V CDR1 and CDR2: SGHVS, FQNEAQ.

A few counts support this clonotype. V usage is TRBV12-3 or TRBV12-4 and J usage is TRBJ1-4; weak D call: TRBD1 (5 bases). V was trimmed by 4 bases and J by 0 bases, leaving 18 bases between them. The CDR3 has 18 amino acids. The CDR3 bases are TGTGCCAGCAGTTCCCCCGGGGCAGGGTCAGCAACTAATGAAAAACTGTTTTTT. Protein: CASSSPGAGSATNEKLFF.

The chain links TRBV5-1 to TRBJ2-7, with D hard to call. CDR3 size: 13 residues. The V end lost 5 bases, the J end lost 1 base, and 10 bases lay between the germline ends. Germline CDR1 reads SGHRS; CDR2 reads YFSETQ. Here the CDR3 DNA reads TGCGCCAGCAGATCGGAGACTTCCTACGAGCAGTACTTC. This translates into CASRSETSYEQYF.

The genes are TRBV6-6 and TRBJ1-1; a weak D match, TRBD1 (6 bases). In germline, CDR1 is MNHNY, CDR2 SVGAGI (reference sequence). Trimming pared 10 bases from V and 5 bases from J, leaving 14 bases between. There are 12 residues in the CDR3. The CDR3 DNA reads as TGTGCCATTGGACAGCGGAGGACTGAAGCTTTCTTT. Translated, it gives CAIGQRRTEAFF.

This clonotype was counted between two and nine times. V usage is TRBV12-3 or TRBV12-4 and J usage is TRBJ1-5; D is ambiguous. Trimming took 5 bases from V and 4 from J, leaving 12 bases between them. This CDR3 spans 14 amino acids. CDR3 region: CASSAWDTNQPQHF. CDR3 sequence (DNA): TGTGCCAGCAGTGCGTGGGATACTAATCAGCCCCAGCATTTT.

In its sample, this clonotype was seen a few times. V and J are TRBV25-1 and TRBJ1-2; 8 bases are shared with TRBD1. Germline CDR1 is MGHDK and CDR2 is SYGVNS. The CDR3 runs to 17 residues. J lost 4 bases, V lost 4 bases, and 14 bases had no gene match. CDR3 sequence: CASSGYGQGKRGYGYTF. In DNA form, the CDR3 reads TGTGCCAGCAGTGGGTATGGACAGGGTAAAAGGGGCTATGGCTACACCTTC.

DNA of the CDR3: TGTGCCAGCAGCGTCCCGGGGGGTTTAAATGAGCAGTTCTTC. Protein product: CASSVPGGLNEQFF. The chain uses TRBV7-9 and TRBJ2-1, with 7 nucleotides matching TRBD2. Germline lookup yields CDR1 SEHNR and CDR2 FQNEAQ (reference sequence). The junction had 8 bases not matched to a gene; V was cut back by 5 bases and J by 7 bases. The CDR3 runs 14 residues.

The CDR3 here is CAWVLSGGRSYEQYF. The CDR3 coding sequence is TGTGCCTGGGTGTTGAGCGGGGGTAGGTCCTACGAGCAGTACTTC. V and J are TRBV30 and TRBJ2-7, with 8 bases lining up with TRBD2. The V gene's germline CDR1 is GTSNPN and CDR2 SVGIG (reference sequence). CDR3 length: 15 amino acids. The ends lost 5 bases at V and 1 base at J; junction bases unmatched: 10. The full variable domain, its missing parts supplied by reference TRBV30 and TRBJ2-7, is SQTIHQWPATLVQPVGSPLSLECTVEGTSNPNLYWYRQAAGRGLQLLFYSVGIGQISSEVPQNLSASRPQDRQFILSSKKLLLSDSGFYLCAWVLSGGRSYEQYFGPGTRLTVT.

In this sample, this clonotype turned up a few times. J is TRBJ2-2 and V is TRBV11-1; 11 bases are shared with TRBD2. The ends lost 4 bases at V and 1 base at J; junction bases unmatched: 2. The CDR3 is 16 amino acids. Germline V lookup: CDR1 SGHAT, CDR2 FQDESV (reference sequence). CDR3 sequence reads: CASSSGLAGNTGELFF. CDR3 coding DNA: TGTGCCAGCAGCTCAGGACTAGCGGGGAACACCGGGGAGCTGTTTTTT.

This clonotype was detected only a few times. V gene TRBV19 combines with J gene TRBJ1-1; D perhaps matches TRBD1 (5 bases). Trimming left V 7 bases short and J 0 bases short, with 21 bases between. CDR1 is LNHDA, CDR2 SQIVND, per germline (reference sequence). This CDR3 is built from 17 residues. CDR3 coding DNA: TGTGCCAGTATCCCCGGCCTCAGGGATTCCATGAACACTGAAGCTTTCTTT. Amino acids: CASIPGLRDSMNTEAFF.

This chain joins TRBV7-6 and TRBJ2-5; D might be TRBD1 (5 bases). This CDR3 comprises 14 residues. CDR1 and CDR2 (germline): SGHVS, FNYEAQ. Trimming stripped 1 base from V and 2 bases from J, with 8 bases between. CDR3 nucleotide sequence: TGTGCCAGCAGCTTAGGGGGCGGACAAGAGACCCAGTACTTC. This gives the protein CASSLGGGQETQYF.

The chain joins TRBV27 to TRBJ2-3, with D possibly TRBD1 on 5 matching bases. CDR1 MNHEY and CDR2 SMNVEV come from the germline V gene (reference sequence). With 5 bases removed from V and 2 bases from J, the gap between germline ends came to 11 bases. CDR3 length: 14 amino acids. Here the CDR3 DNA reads TGTGCCAGCAGTATTAGGGGCCTCACAGATACGCAGTATTTT. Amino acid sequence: CASSIRGLTDTQYF.

The DNA of the CDR3 is TGTGCCAGCAGCCAAGGCCCCGGACAGGGGTCAGTTGGCTATGGCTACACCTTC. Protein sequence: CASSQGPGQGSVGYGYTF. The rearrangement joins TRBV4-2 to TRBJ1-2; 9 bases are a match to TRBD1. The CDR3 extends over 18 amino acids. J lost 4 bases, V lost 1 base, and 13 bases had no gene match. The germline V gene encodes CDR1 LGHNA and CDR2 YNFKEQ.

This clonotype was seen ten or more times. The CDR3, as DNA: TGCAGCGTTGGGGGTTCCTACGAGCAGTACTTC. Encoded protein: CSVGGSYEQYF. This chain uses TRBV29-1 with TRBJ2-7, with unresolved D. Per germline, CDR1 SQVTM and CDR2 ANQGSEA. The CDR3 length is 11 residues. The V end lost 4 bases, the J end lost 1 base, and 5 bases lay between the germline ends.